This T cell receptor beta chain was sequenced for a study of spatial heterogeneity in lung cancer. Study information: The count of detected beta-chain sequences consistently exceeded that of alpha-chain sequences. Study conclusions and caveats: Tracking of tumor mutation counts was seen in expanded intratumoral alpha and beta TCR counts.

Time point in this sample: sample taken at primary tumor resection. Every cDNA TCR molecule received its own unique molecular identifier. TCRdb fed the 5' RACE reads into MiXCR, producing one record per CDR3 protein. The sample consists of roughly 7,000 distinct CDR3 sequences, about an eighth of them appearing once. By sample share, this clonotype is medium-sized (0.01 to 0.1%). What it recognizes is unknown. From germline, CDR1 is MGHRA and CDR2 YSYEKL. V lost 3 bases to trimming and J lost 0 bases, with 13 bases between them. The CDR3 runs to 16 residues. The sequencing here drew on lung tumor tissue, taken at surgery. The chain recombines TRBV4-1 with TRBJ2-3; D may be TRBD1 or TRBD2 (5 bases each). The clonotype was recovered from a male donor with early-stage non-small cell lung cancer. Here the CDR3 reads CASSHQAGDSTDTQYF. The CDR3, as DNA: TGCGCCAGCAGCCATCAGGCCGGGGACAGCACAGATACGCAGTATTTT.